This TCR beta chain appears in the sequencing data of a study of blood T cell dynamics during melanoma immunotherapy. Study overall: Patients with metastatic melanoma got pembrolizumab or nivolumab-ipilimumab as first-line care. The study's findings and limits: Whether repertoire-driving clones were melanoma-specific could not be determined.

Time point specified: pre-treatment baseline. Patients with prior systemic cancer treatment, concomitant immunosuppressants, or other active malignancies were excluded. Each bulk PBMC sample had around 380 ng DNA loaded. The protocol was immunoSEQ multiplex PCR, while the TCRdb copy is restricted to in-frame clones and leaves out a portion. The table shows about 15,000 clones, with 83% occurring only once. CDR1 is SGHAT, CDR2 FQNNGV, per germline. This CDR3 comprises 14 residues. The ends were cut back, 5 bases at V and 5 bases at J, with 15 bases in the middle. In the case of this clone: Antigen: not known.

The gene calls are TRBV11-2 and TRBJ2-5; D tentatively fits TRBD1 or TRBD2 (5 bases each). Sample: blood, taken from a patient treated with checkpoint blockade. The TCR sequence derives from a human donor with melanoma. The CDR3 DNA sequence: TGTGCCAGCAGCCAACGGGACGGAAGGGAGACCCAGTACTTC. It encodes CASSQRDGRETQYF.